This T cell receptor (beta chain) was captured in a study of blood T cell repertoires in COVID-19. In the original workflow: The assay estimated nucleated cells by amplifying reference gene primers. The data were produced by immunoSEQ multiplex PCR, yet TCRdb's version contains in-frame clones alone and is incomplete. From that table come the V and J calls and clone size; the DNA was used to work out D and trimming. The sample consists of roughly 95,000 clones, around 80% of them appearing once. CDR3 length: 15 residues. V shed 6 bases, J shed 7 bases, and the junction held 12 bases outside the gene matches. Per the germline V gene, CDR1 is KGHSH and CDR2 is LQKENI.

V usage is TRBV18 and J usage is TRBJ2-1, with 7 positions matching TRBD1. Sequenced sample: peripheral blood. This receptor was taken from a human donor in a cohort sampled during active COVID-19. CDR3 nucleotide sequence: TGTGCCAGCTCGCAAGGACAGGTTTTTTGGAATGAGCAGTTCTTC. The encoded protein is CASSQGQVFWNEQFF.